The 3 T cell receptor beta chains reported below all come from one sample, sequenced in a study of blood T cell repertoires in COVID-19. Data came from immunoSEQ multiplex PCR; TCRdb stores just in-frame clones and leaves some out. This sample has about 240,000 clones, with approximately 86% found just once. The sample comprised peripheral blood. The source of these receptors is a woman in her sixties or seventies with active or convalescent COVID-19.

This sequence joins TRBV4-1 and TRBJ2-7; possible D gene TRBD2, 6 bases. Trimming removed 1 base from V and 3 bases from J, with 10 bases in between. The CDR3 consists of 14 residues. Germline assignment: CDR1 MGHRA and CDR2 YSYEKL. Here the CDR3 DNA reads TGCGCCAGCAGCCAAGTAGAGGGACTCTACGAGCAGTACTTC. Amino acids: CASSQVEGLYEQYF.

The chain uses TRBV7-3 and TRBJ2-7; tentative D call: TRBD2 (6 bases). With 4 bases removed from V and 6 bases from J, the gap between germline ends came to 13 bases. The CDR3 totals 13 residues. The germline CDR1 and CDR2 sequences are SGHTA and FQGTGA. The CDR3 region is CASSSQGLTEQYF. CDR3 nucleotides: TGTGCCAGCAGCTCCCAGGGACTTACCGAGCAGTACTTC.

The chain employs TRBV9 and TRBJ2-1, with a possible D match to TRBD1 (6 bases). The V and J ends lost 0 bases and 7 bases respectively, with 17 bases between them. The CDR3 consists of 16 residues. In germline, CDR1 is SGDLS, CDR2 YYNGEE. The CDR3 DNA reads TGTGCCAGCAGCGTAGTTGGGGGCTACAGGGTAAATGAGCAGTTCTTC. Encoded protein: CASSVVGGYRVNEQFF. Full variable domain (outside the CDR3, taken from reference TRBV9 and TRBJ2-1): DSGVTQTPKHLITATGQRVTLRCSPRSGDLSVYWYQQSLDQGLQFLIQYYNGEERAKGNILERFSAQQFPDLHSELNLSSLELGDSALYFCASSVVGGYRVNEQFFGPGTRLTVL.